This record concerns one TCR beta chain sequence. Its antigen target is currently unknown. Base qualities are missing; no much larger clone stands one base away. The data were obtained in a study of blood T cell repertoires in COVID-19 (dated by TCRdb to 2020 to 2021). Background for the entire study: Collaborator samples came from the United States, Italy and Spain and covered acute and convalescent phases of COVID-19. Sample metadata almost always included a de-identified subject ID, COVID-19 status, age in years and sex. Subjects who had been exposed to COVID-19, were actively infected with it, or had recovered from it provided the deeply sampled blood TCRbeta repertoires that made up the dataset. The prospective study material was composed of cDNA or gDNA derived from T cells, B-cell-depleted T cells, or PBMCs. The repertoires were made available in a free public database intended to serve as a resource for research on the immune response to SARS-CoV-2. The samples were drawn from the first 160 participants of the ongoing ImmuneRACE study and from 1,254 subjects provided by 6 global collaborators. HLA class I and class II types, where available, came from metadata supplied by the sample provider rather than from assay-based typing.

Findings and caveats that apply to the study as a whole: The quantity of clinical and demographic metadata differed by source and by participant and was supplied without curation.

At one collaborating source in Seattle, patients were enrolled during active infection and were followed longitudinally through the course of disease. Whole blood was collected in K2EDTA tubes by collaborating institutions according to the institutions' own protocols. For TCRbeta analysis, collaborators shipped samples as frozen whole blood, isolated PBMCs, or DNA extracted from either of those sample types. The immunoSEQ Assay, a bias-controlled multiplex PCR, was used to amplify TCRbeta CDR3 regions from genomic DNA. On the study's bioinformatics: The number of nucleated cells in each sample was estimated from the amplification of reference gene primers within the assay. Sequence reads were collapsed and filtered to measure the absolute abundance of every unique TCRbeta CDR3 rearrangement. For each sample, productive Simpson clonality was calculated as the square root of Simpson's diversity index over productive rearrangements. The table was pulled from immuneACCESS by TCRdb, which kept in-frame rearrangements only. Such tables lose some clones; where checked, under half of the loss comes from unresolved V genes, and the rest has no known cause. From that table come the V and J calls and clone size; the DNA was used to work out D and trimming. This sample gives approximately 170,000 clones in total; about 86% of them show up just once. The ten largest make up about 10% of the sample.

The sequence was obtained from a woman aged 55 to 70 with COVID-19, enrolled during active disease. Specimen: peripheral blood.

The nucleotides read TGTGCCAGTAGTCCCCAGGGGTTGGTTAACGAGCAGTACTTC. Its translation is CASSPQGLVNEQYF. In this chain, TRBV19 is recombined with TRBJ2-7; TRBD1 could be the D gene, as 6 bases match. CDR1 and CDR2 are drawn from the germline V gene (reference sequence): LNHDA, SQIVND. The germline ends are 16 bases apart after V is trimmed by 5 bases and J by 5 bases. The CDR3 covers 14 residues, taking in both the cysteine and the phenylalanine. Solely the CDR3 DNA is kept, with 42 bases framed from the first base. Beyond the CDR3, the reference TRBV19 and TRBJ2-7 genes provide the residues; the full variable domain reads: DGGITQSPKYLFRKEGQNVTLSCEQNLNHDAMYWYRQDPGQGLRLIYYSQIVNDFQKGDIAEGYSVSREKKESFPLTVTSAQKNPTAFYLCASSPQGLVNEQYFGPGTRLTVT.